One sample yielded the 2 T cell receptor beta chains listed below, sequenced in a study of T cell clonality in common variable immunodeficiency. Repertoires were generated with immunoSEQ multiplex PCR, while TCRdb's copy carries only in-frame clones and drops some. The data show approximately 30,000 clones, with none appearing a single time. Sequenced: peripheral blood mononuclear cells. These receptors were obtained from a person aged 18-69 years in good health.

This clone has ten or more counts. The covered CDR3 bases are TGTGCCTGGAACATACGGGACAGTGGATGGGAAACTGAA. Its protein is CAWNIRDSGWETE. The full CDR3 protein is CAWNIRDSGWETEAFF. This chain uses TRBV30 with TRBJ1-1, with 7 bases aligning to TRBD1. The read is 3 residues too short to cover the CDR3 end, so that end is filled in from the germline J gene. Trimming cost V 4 bases and J 5 bases; bases outside gene matches: 16. CDR1 and CDR2 from the germline V gene are GTSNPN and SVGIG (reference sequence). The CDR3 contains 16 residues.

This clone occurred many times. With the read ending 3 residues before the CDR3 end, the germline J gene is used to fill in that end. The rearrangement uses TRBV7-2 and TRBJ2-7, with D hard to call. This CDR3 has 14 amino acids. Trimming pared 3 bases from V and 6 bases from J, leaving 15 bases between. The germline V gene has CDR1 SGHTA and CDR2 FQGNSA. CDR3 sequence reads: CASSLAPSAGEQYF. The sequenced part of the CDR3 DNA is TGTGCCAGCAGCTTGGCCCCTAGTGCTGGCGAG.